This T cell receptor beta chain was profiled in a study of blood T cells in healthy people across ages. Study information: Per every two T cells, about one barcoded beta molecule was captured by template switching. Study-level results: Because sorting was not performed, PBMCs prevented conclusive naive versus antigen-experienced comparison. Long-lived donors exceeded aged donors in naive CD4+ cells and diversity.

Through a sample-barcoded 5' primer and a J-beta primer mix, a second PCR was run for roughly 6 to 12 cycles. TCRdb reprocessed the 5' RACE reads with MiXCR, giving one entry per CDR3 protein. This table has about 1.1 million distinct CDR3 sequences, more than 30% appearing once. Donor samples were obtained from healthy Caucasian individuals from Russia, aged 6 to 90. On this clonotype itself: Its antigen remains unknown. At one of its ends the junction is not consistent with the germline gene, which may arise from a read error.

Material: blood. The TCR originated in a man aged 18 to 30 in good health.

CDR3 in amino acids: CCAPVVQNYGYTF. Written as DNA, the CDR3 is TGCTGTGCGCCCGTAGTACAAAACTATGGCTACACCTTC. The chain employs TRBV20-1 and TRBJ1-2; unclear D gene. The germline V gene has CDR1 DFQATT and CDR2 SNEGSKA (reference sequence). This CDR3 region has 13 residues.